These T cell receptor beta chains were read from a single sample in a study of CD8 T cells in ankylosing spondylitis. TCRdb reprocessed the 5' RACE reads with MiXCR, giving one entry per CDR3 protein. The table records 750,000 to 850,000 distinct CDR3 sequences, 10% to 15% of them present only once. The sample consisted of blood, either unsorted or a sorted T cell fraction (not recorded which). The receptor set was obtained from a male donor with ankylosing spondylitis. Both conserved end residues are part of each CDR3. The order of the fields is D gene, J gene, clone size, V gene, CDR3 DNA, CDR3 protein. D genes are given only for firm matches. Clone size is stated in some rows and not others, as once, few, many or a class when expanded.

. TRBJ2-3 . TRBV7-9 TGTGCCAGCAGCCCCTACAACCTGGACCTGCAGTATTTT CASSPYNLDLQYF
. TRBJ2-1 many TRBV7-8 TGTGCCAGCAGCTTAGTAACGGTCTACAATGAGCAGTTCTTC CASSLVTVYNEQFF
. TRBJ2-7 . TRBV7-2 TGTGCCAGCAGCGCTCCCTTATTCTACGAGCAGTACTTC CASSAPLFYEQYF
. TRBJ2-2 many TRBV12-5 TGTGCTAGTGGTTTGCGGGACACCGGGGAGCTGTTTTTT CASGLRDTGELFF
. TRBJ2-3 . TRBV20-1 TGCAGTGCAGCGGGACATATCACAGATACGCAGTATTTT CSAAGHITDTQYF
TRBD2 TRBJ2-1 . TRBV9 TGTGCCAGCAGCGTAGGATTAGCGGGAACCTACAATGAGCAGTTCTTC CASSVGLAGTYNEQFF
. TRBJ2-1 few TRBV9 TGTGCCAGCAGCGTAGGTCACCTAAGCTCCTACAATGAGCAGTTCTTC CASSVGHLSSYNEQFF
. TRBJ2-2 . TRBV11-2 TGTGCCAGCAGCTTTCCCTCATGGGAAGGGGCCAACACCGGGGAGCTGTTTTTT CASSFPSWEGANTGELFF
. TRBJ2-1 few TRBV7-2 TGTGCCAGCAGTTCACAGCTTTTCCCCGGCAATGAGCAGTTCTTC CASSSQLFPGNEQFF
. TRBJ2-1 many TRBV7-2 TGTGCCAGCAGCGCCGGGTATACTGGGGGGAATGAGCAGTTCTTC CASSAGYTGGNEQFF
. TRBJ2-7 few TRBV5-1 TGCGCCAGCAGCTTTGGACAGTCAACCGAGCAGTACTTC CASSFGQSTEQYF
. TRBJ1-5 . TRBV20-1 TGCAGTGCTACGCATAGCAATCAGCCCCAGCATTTT CSATHSNQPQHF
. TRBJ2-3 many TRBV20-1 TGCAGTGCTAGAGATCTGGGGATTAGCACAGATACGCAGTATTTT CSARDLGISTDTQYF
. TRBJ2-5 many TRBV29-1 TGCAGCGTTGTTCGGGGGGCCTTCCAAGAGACCCAGTACTTC CSVVRGAFQETQYF
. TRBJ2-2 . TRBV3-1 TGTGCCAGCAGCCAAGCCAGGGATAACGGGGAGCTGTTTTTT CASSQARDNGELFF
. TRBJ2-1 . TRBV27 TGTGCCAGCAGTCCCCTTGTACAGGGAAGCGATGAGCAGTTCTTC CASSPLVQGSDEQFF
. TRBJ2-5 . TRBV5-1 TGCGCCAGCAGCTACGGGGTCCCTGAGACCCAGTACTTC CASSYGVPETQYF
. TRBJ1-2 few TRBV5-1 TGCGCCAGCAGCTTGATGGGGGATGGCTACACCTTC CASSLMGDGYTF
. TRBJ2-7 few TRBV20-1 TGCAGTGCGAAGCCGGGACACGGAACCTACGAGCAGTACTTC CSAKPGHGTYEQYF
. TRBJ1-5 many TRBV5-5 TGTGCCAGCAGTCATGACGGTTATAGCAATCAGCCCCAGCATTTT CASSHDGYSNQPQHF
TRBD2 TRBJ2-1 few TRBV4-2 TGTGCCAGCAGCCCTTGGGCGGGGGGCTACAATGAGCAGTTCTTC CASSPWAGGYNEQFF
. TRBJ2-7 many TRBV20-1 TGCAGTGCCGGCGGGACCTATACCTACGAGCAGTACTTC CSAGGTYTYEQYF
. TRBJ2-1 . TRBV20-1 TGCAGTGCTAGAGATTGGCGTCAGGGGGGAGGAAATGAGCAGTTCTTC CSARDWRQGGGNEQFF
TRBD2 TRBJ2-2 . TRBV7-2 TGTGCCAGCGGGGGGGGGGGGGGGGGCACCGGGGAGCTGTTTTTT CASGGGGGGTGELFF
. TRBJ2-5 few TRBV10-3 TGTGCCATCAGTGAGTCGAGCGGGGAGACCCAGTACTTC CAISESSGETQYF